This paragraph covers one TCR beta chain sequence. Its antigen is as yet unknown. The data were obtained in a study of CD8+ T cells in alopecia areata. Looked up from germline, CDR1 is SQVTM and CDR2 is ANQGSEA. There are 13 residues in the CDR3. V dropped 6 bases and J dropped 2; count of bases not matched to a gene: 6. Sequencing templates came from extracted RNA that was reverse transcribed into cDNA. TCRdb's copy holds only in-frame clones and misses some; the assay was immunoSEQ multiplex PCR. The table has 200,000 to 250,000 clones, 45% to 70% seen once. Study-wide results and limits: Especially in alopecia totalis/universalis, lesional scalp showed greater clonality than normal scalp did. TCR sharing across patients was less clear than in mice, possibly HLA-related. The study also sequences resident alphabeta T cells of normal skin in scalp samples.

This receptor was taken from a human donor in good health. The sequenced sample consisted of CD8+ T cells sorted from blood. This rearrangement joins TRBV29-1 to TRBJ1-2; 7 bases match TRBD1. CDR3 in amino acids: CSVRDSKNYGYTF. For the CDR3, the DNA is TGCAGCGTCCGGGACAGCAAGAACTATGGCTACACCTTC.